These T cell receptor beta chains were read from a single sample in a study of cytomegalovirus exposure and HLA in healthy donors. Profiling relied on immunoSEQ multiplex PCR, and the TCRdb table lists in-frame clones only, not all of them. The sample gives over 110,000 clones, approximately 78% of which show up once; around 2.5% is in the top ten. The sequenced sample consisted of PBMCs. Every receptor here comes from a woman between 18 and 30 years old in good health and CMV-seropositive. CDR3s include the opening cysteine and the closing phenylalanine or tryptophan. D genes are given only for firm matches. Clone size is shown for a subset of rows, as once, few, many or a class of expanded clone.

j_gene: TRBJ1-5
v_gene: TRBV7-9
abundance: .
d_gene: .
CDR3aa: CASSLDGRGGNQPQHF
CDR3nt: TGTGCCAGCAGCTTAGACGGTAGGGGTGGCAATCAGCCCCAGCATTTT

j_gene: TRBJ1-1
v_gene: TRBV29-1
abundance: .
d_gene: TRBD1
CDR3aa: CSVGGTGSNTEAFF
CDR3nt: TGCAGCGTCGGTGGGACAGGGAGCAACACTGAAGCTTTCTTT

j_gene: TRBJ1-5
v_gene: TRBV5-6
abundance: few
d_gene: .
CDR3aa: CASSLYARGQGEQPQHF
CDR3nt: TGTGCCAGCAGCTTATATGCCCGTGGGCAGGGCGAGCAGCCCCAGCATTTT

j_gene: TRBJ1-4
v_gene: TRBV7-8
abundance: .
d_gene: .
CDR3aa: CASSLISGSNEKLFF
CDR3nt: TGTGCCAGCAGCTTAATTTCGGGGTCAAATGAAAAACTGTTTTTT

j_gene: TRBJ1-2
v_gene: TRBV7-2
abundance: .
d_gene: .
CDR3aa: CASSFGRDIYGYTF
CDR3nt: TGTGCCAGCAGCTTCGGCAGGGATATCTATGGCTACACCTTC

j_gene: TRBJ1-6
v_gene: TRBV5-6
abundance: .
d_gene: .
CDR3aa: CASSLGQTNSPLHF
CDR3nt: TGTGCCAGCAGCTTGGGGCAGACAAATTCACCCCTCCACTTT

j_gene: TRBJ1-1
v_gene: TRBV21-1
abundance: once
d_gene: .
CDR3aa: CASSKAGAGGRTEAFF
CDR3nt: TGTGCCAGCAGCAAAGCGGGGGCAGGGGGAAGAACTGAAGCTTTCTTT

j_gene: TRBJ2-1
v_gene: TRBV6-4
abundance: few
d_gene: TRBD2
CDR3aa: CASSIVRTSGAHNEQFF
CDR3nt: TGTGCCAGCAGCATTGTACGGACTAGCGGGGCTCACAATGAGCAGTTCTTC

j_gene: TRBJ2-1
v_gene: TRBV10-3
abundance: .
d_gene: .
CDR3aa: CAISDRIAEPRDEQFF
CDR3nt: TGTGCCATCAGTGATCGGATAGCGGAGCCGAGGGATGAGCAGTTCTTC

j_gene: TRBJ2-3
v_gene: TRBV5-1
abundance: .
d_gene: .
CDR3aa: CASISGLSQTTQYF
CDR3nt: TGCGCCAGCATCTCGGGACTCTCACAGACTACGCAGTATTTT

j_gene: TRBJ1-6
v_gene: TRBV6-6
abundance: .
d_gene: .
CDR3aa: CASSYVGSEGALHF
CDR3nt: TGTGCCAGCAGTTACGTTGGCTCGGAGGGAGCCCTCCACTTT

j_gene: TRBJ1-6
v_gene: TRBV5-1
abundance: once
d_gene: .
CDR3aa: CASRADGNSPLHF
CDR3nt: TGCGCCAGCAGAGCGGACGGGAATTCACCCCTCCACTTT

j_gene: TRBJ2-5
v_gene: TRBV5-6
abundance: few
d_gene: TRBD2
CDR3aa: CASSVRGGTQYF
CDR3nt: TGTGCCAGCAGCGTGCGGGGGGGGACCCAGTACTTC

j_gene: TRBJ2-7
v_gene: TRBV9
abundance: once
d_gene: TRBD1
CDR3aa: CASSVEQGPSYEQYF
CDR3nt: TGTGCCAGCAGCGTAGAACAGGGGCCCTCCTACGAGCAGTACTTC

j_gene: TRBJ2-3
v_gene: TRBV11-3
abundance: once
d_gene: .
CDR3aa: CASSLAGGDTQYF
CDR3nt: TGTGCCAGCAGCTTAGCCGGGGGAGATACGCAGTATTTT

j_gene: TRBJ1-2
v_gene: TRBV25-1
abundance: .
d_gene: .
CDR3aa: CASSGGGPSYVYTF
CDR3nt: TGTGCCAGCAGTGGGGGGGGACCGTCCTATGTCTACACCTTC